This T cell receptor beta chain was sequenced during a study of T cells in Graves' hyperthyroidism and ophthalmopathy. This CDR3 comprises 16 residues. Germline V gene lookup returns CDR1 MNHEY and CDR2 SVGAGI. Trimming removed 2 bases from V and 8 bases from J; junction bases left unmatched: 9. It was 10 ml of fresh peripheral blood that supplied the PBMCs. Amplified regions were TCR beta CDR3 sequences from RNA transcripts. TCR CDR3 regions were first amplified by RT-PCR with HTBI primers. From the multiplex PCR reads, TCRdb called clonotypes with MiXCR, one entry per CDR3 protein. The repertoire holds around 800,000 distinct CDR3 sequences, with 38% as singletons. Study-wide points: Onset of ophthalmopathy came a median roughly 6.4 months after the model predicted it.

Comment on this clonotype: Its antigen is still unknown.

The sequencing input was blood. The chain links TRBV6-5 to TRBJ1-2, with TRBD1 matching over 12 bases. This TCR was recovered from a man aged 18 to 30 with Graves' hyperthyroidism. DNA of the CDR3: TGTGCCAGCAGTTACACACAGGGACAGGGGGCGGGAGGCTACACCTTC. Residues: CASSYTQGQGAGGYTF.